This TCR beta chain was captured in a study of OX40 agonist ivuxolimab in advanced cancers. Sequenced by immunoSEQ multiplex PCR; TCRdb stores in-frame clones only, minus some. Here the sample spans 85,000 to 100,000 clones, around 94% being singletons. Patients had blood sampled at baseline and again on cycle 4 day 1 and cycle 7 day 1. Germline CDR1 reads MNHEY; CDR2 reads SVGAGI. V was cut by 0 bases and J by 5 bases, with 7 bases left in between. This CDR3 has 13 residues. The TCR originated in an adult with an advanced solid tumor such as melanoma, head and neck, liver or kidney cancer. The starting material was CD4+ or CD8+ T cells sorted from blood, obtained in a trial of the OX40 agonist ivuxolimab. The chain combines TRBV6-5 with TRBJ2-5; no reliable D call. The CDR3 DNA reads as TGTGCCAGCAGTTACTCGAATTTGGAGACCCAGTACTTC. Its protein product is CASSYSNLETQYF.